The entry that follows covers one TCR beta chain sequence. Its cognate antigen is unknown. Clones were read by immunoSEQ multiplex PCR, and TCRdb kept only the in-frame ones, dropping some. The data contain roughly 75,000 clones, roughly 89% of them singletons. The V segment lost 1 base and the J segment 4 bases; nucleotides outside the gene matches: 10. This CDR3 region has 17 residues. Germline CDR1 KGHSH, CDR2 LQKENI. The sample is drawn from a study of graft-versus-host responses after intestinal transplantation. Across the whole study: Anti-thymocyte globulin induction preceded roughly 3 years of tacrolimus and steroid maintenance in all recipients.

The J gene is TRBJ1-5, the V gene TRBV18; 7 nucleotides agree with TRBD1. The receptor was isolated from a human donor who received an intestinal transplant. Sequencing used unstimulated CD4+ T cells sorted from spleen or lymph node cells, obtained before intestinal transplant. The chain's CDR3 is CASSPRQIQGFNQPQHF. The CDR3 region has the DNA TGTGCCAGCTCACCACGCCAGATACAGGGGTTTAATCAGCCCCAGCATTTT.